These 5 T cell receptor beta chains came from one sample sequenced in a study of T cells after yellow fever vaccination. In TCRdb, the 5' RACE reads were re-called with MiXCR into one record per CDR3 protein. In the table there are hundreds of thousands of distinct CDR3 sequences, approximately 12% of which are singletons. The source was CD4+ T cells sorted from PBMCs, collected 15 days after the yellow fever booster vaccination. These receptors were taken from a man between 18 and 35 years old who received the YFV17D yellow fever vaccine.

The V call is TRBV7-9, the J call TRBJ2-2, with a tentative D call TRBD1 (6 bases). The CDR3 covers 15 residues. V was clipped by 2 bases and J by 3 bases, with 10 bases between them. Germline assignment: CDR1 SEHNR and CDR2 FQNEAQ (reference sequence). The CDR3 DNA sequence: TGTGCCAGCAGCTTAAGGCCAGGGGACACCGGGGAGCTGTTTTTT. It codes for CASSLRPGDTGELFF.

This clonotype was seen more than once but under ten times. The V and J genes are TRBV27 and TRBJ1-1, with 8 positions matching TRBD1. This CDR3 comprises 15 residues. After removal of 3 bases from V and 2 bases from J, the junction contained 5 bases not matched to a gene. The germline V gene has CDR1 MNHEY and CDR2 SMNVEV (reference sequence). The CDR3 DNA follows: TGTGCCAGCAGTTTTCGGGGACAGGAAAACACTGAAGCTTTCTTT. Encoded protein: CASSFRGQENTEAFF.

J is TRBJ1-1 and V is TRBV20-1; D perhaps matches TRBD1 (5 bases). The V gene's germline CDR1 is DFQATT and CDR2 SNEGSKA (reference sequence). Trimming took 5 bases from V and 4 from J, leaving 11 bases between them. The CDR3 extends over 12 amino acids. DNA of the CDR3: TGCAGTGCTGAGAGGGGTGGCACTGAAGCTTTCTTT. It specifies CSAERGGTEAFF.

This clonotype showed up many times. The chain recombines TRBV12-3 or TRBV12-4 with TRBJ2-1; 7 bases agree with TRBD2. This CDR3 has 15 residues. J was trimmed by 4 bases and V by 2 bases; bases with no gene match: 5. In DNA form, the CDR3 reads TGTGCCAGCAGTTTAAGGCTAGCGGAGTACAATGAGCAGTTCTTC. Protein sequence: CASSLRLAEYNEQFF.

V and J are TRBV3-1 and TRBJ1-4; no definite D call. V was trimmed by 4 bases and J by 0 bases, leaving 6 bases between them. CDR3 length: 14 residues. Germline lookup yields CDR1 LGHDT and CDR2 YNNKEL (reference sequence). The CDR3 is CASSPRTTNEKLFF. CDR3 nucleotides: TGTGCCAGCAGCCCGCGTACAACTAATGAAAAACTGTTTTTT.